The T cell receptor (beta chain) described here comes from a study of graft-versus-host responses after intestinal transplantation. Study as a whole: Multivisceral, liver-intestinal, or isolated intestinal transplants were performed in recipients. Uniformly, recipients were administered anti-thymocyte globulin induction with subsequent tacrolimus and steroids for about 3 years. Notes on the study in general: The recipient marrow held GvH clones, and some of them showed up first in ileum or blood.

This table comes from immunoSEQ multiplex PCR, and its TCRdb copy is limited to in-frame clones, with some not included. The repertoire consists of about 24,000 clones, with around 85% occurring once and the leading ten covering 0.9% to 1%. This clone was counted a few times. Antigen unknown. One junction end disagrees with the germline gene, perhaps due to a read error. The receptor was isolated from a human patient who received an intestinal transplant, so some T cells may come from the graft donor. The source material was PBMCs, sampled approximately 450 days after intestinal transplant.

CDR3 sequence: CASREDGLQETQYF. The CDR3 DNA reads TGTGCCAGCAGGGAAGACGGCCTCCAAGAGACCCAGTACTTC. V is TRBV6-1 and J is TRBJ2-5, with no clear D. Germline CDR1 and CDR2: MNHNS and SASEGT. The CDR3 contains 14 residues.